This T cell receptor (beta chain) appears in the sequencing data of a study of beta chain features in type 1 diabetes. The entirety of the isolated RNA underwent reverse transcription, so expressed TCRB transcripts were sequenced. Clones were sequenced by immunoSEQ multiplex PCR, and TCRdb holds only the in-frame ones, with some missing. The table shows hundreds of thousands of clones, with roughly 11% occurring only once. Germline V lookup: CDR1 MGHRA, CDR2 YSYEKL. Trimming shortened V by 3 bases and J by 6 bases, and 14 bases separated the two germline ends. The CDR3 runs to 14 residues. Regarding the study as a whole: The study found that naive, central memory and Treg TCRB repertoires appeared more similar in patients than in healthy donors. People with Type 1 diabetes carried modestly yet significantly shorter TCRB CDR3s in all four CD4+ subsets. Patients with type 1 diabetes carried fewer insertions and had more deletions at their VDJ junctions.

To note about this clone: Its antigen remains unidentified.

The specimen sequenced was naive CD4+ T cells from blood. This chain uses TRBV4-1 with TRBJ1-2, with D hard to call. This TCR was sampled from a woman younger than 30 in good health. CDR3 amino acids: CASSHLGRRNGYTF. The CDR3 region has the DNA TGCGCCAGCAGCCATCTCGGGAGACGAAATGGCTACACCTTC.